Below, one T cell receptor (beta chain) is given with its context. Its antigen remains undetermined. No quality values exist for individual bases; no much larger clone is one base distant. This record comes from a study of identifying expanded T cells in peripheral blood (dated by TCRdb to about 2019). Broadly, across the study: Technical replicates were generated by sequencing separate aliquots of the same genomic DNA pool, and four replicates were compared pairwise. General conclusions and limits of the study: The authors expected that biological variance in healthy repertoires might rise further over much longer intervals, such as months to years. The beta-binomial model significantly reduced the number of clones called differentially abundant and the false-positive rate across all healthy-donor time intervals. Between technical replicates the binomial model flagged 0.9 to 1.5 differentially abundant clones, whereas over about 2 weeks the binomial model flagged about 15 and over roughly 4 weeks 19 to 20. For all healthy donors, the variance in clone template counts between approximately 2-week samples rose significantly as total template count increased.

The germline ends are 3 bases apart after V is trimmed by 1 base and J by 5 bases. CDR1 and CDR2 are drawn from the germline V gene: WSHSY, SAAADI. The CDR3 sequence holds 11 residues, the cysteine and phenylalanine included. The sequence is cut down to CDR3 DNA, 33 bases in frame from base 1. During the collection period, no immune events, such as infections, were documented for the healthy donors. To calibrate time-dependent variance in a beta-binomial model of T-cell clone differential abundance, blood repertoires from healthy donors were used as a training cohort. The training cohort comprised 10 or so healthy donors, 3 female and 7 male. The donors were between about 25 and 70 years old, with an average age of roughly 40 years. Whole blood from each healthy donor was obtained from a commercial supplier and was collected at three time points roughly 14 days apart. For immunosequencing, genomic DNA was extracted from unsorted whole blood.

TCRbeta CDR3 regions were profiled with the immunoSEQ Assay using bias-controlled multiplex PCR amplification of genomic DNA. Processing in the source paper ran as follows. To quantify the absolute abundance of each unique TCRbeta CDR3 region, the sequences were collapsed and filtered. Differential abundance was tested with a binomial (Fisher-equivalent) model and with a beta-binomial model adding time-dependent variance fitted from healthy donors. Clones with fewer than 5 combined templates were removed, and a clone was called differentially abundant if the clone's Benjamini-Hochberg FDR was below 0.01. Using the form v = (b*log(k)+a)^2, the beta-binomial variance was modeled as a function of the total template count across the two samples. In its TCRdb copy, this immuneACCESS table keeps in-frame sequences only and misses some clones. Where compared with another copy, unresolved V genes explain less than half of these, and the others have no known cause. The DNA was the basis for D and trimming; V, J and clone size are from that table. This sample gives about 58,000 clones in total; about 85% of them show up just once. The top ten constitute 17% of the sample.

The TCR comes from a person between 18 and 70 years old in good health. Source material: blood. The chain is made from TRBV10-2 and TRBJ2-7; the D gene assignment is ambiguous. The DNA sequence reads TGCGCCAGCAGTGAGTGGGACGAGCAGTACTTC. It translates as CASSEWDEQYF.